This is a list of T cell receptor beta chains from one sample in a study of PD-L1 blockade in urothelial cancer. Using immunoSEQ multiplex PCR, the repertoire was profiled, and TCRdb retains in-frame clones only, with some absent. The table has 30,000 to 40,000 clones, around 90% seen once. The sample was PBMCs, taken around atezolizumab (anti-PD-L1) treatment. All receptors derive from a man between 65 and 85 years old with urothelial cancer. CDR3s include the opening cysteine and the closing phenylalanine or tryptophan. The D gene is left open where the match is weak. Some rows have no size entry. The others give once, few or many, or a class for an expanded clone.

clone_size: .; v_call: TRBV6-1; j_call: TRBJ1-5; d_call: .; cdr3_nt: TGTGCCAGCAGTGAAGATTTCTTGGGGCAACGCGGTCAGCCCCAGCATTTT; cdr3_aa: CASSEDFLGQRGQPQHF
clone_size: .; v_call: TRBV5-1; j_call: TRBJ2-6; d_call: .; cdr3_nt: TGCGCCAGCAGACAGGGACCTGGGGCCAACGTCCTGACTTTC; cdr3_aa: CASRQGPGANVLTF
clone_size: .; v_call: TRBV19; j_call: TRBJ1-4; d_call: TRBD1; cdr3_nt: TGTGCCAGTAGTTCAACAGGGGCCCTTGATGAAAAACTGTTTTTT; cdr3_aa: CASSSTGALDEKLFF
clone_size: .; v_call: TRBV6-1; j_call: TRBJ2-7; d_call: .; cdr3_nt: TGTGCCAGCGGACAGTTCCACGAGCAGTACTTC; cdr3_aa: CASGQFHEQYF
clone_size: .; v_call: TRBV13; j_call: TRBJ2-7; d_call: .; cdr3_nt: TGTGCCAGCAGCTTGCACAGAGCCTACGAGCAGTACTTC; cdr3_aa: CASSLHRAYEQYF
clone_size: .; v_call: TRBV10-3; j_call: TRBJ2-1; d_call: TRBD1; cdr3_nt: TGTGCCATCACTCCTCAAGGGACAGGCCTATACAATGAGCAGTTCTTC; cdr3_aa: CAITPQGTGLYNEQFF
clone_size: .; v_call: TRBV28; j_call: TRBJ2-5; d_call: .; cdr3_nt: TGTGCCAGCAGTTCACCGACAGTCCAAGAGACCCAGTACTTC; cdr3_aa: CASSSPTVQETQYF
clone_size: .; v_call: TRBV7-6; j_call: TRBJ2-3; d_call: TRBD2; cdr3_nt: TGTGCCAGCAGCTTAACGGGAGGGCCAGCAGATACGCAGTATTTT; cdr3_aa: CASSLTGGPADTQYF
clone_size: .; v_call: TRBV10-3; j_call: TRBJ2-3; d_call: TRBD2; cdr3_nt: TGTGCCATCAGTGATGGTAGCGGGAGGTTCGCAGATACGCAGTATTTT; cdr3_aa: CAISDGSGRFADTQYF
clone_size: .; v_call: TRBV2; j_call: TRBJ1-5; d_call: .; cdr3_nt: TGTGCCAGCAGAGGAGGTTCTCAGCCCCAGCATTTT; cdr3_aa: CASRGGSQPQHF
clone_size: .; v_call: TRBV28; j_call: TRBJ1-5; d_call: .; cdr3_nt: TGTGCCAGCAGTCCAATACAGGGTCCGCGCAATCAGCCCCAGCATTTT; cdr3_aa: CASSPIQGPRNQPQHF
clone_size: .; v_call: TRBV6-5; j_call: TRBJ1-5; d_call: .; cdr3_nt: TGTGCCAGCAGCATCACAGCAAATCAGCCCCAGCATTTT; cdr3_aa: CASSITANQPQHF
clone_size: once; v_call: TRBV5-4; j_call: TRBJ2-1; d_call: TRBD2; cdr3_nt: TGTGCCAGCAGCCTTAGCGGGAGGGCCATCAATGAGCAGTTCTTC; cdr3_aa: CASSLSGRAINEQFF
clone_size: .; v_call: TRBV13; j_call: TRBJ2-3; d_call: TRBD2; cdr3_nt: TGTGCCAGCAGCGACGGGACTAGCGGGAGAGATACGCAGTATTTT; cdr3_aa: CASSDGTSGRDTQYF
clone_size: .; v_call: TRBV5-1; j_call: TRBJ1-1; d_call: .; cdr3_nt: TGCGCCAGCAGTTTAAACAGGGTTGTGAACACTGAAGCTTTCTTT; cdr3_aa: CASSLNRVVNTEAFF
clone_size: .; v_call: TRBV6-1; j_call: TRBJ2-7; d_call: TRBD1; cdr3_nt: TGTGCCAGCAGTGTGATGGGACAGGGGACTGTGCATCCCTACGAGCAGTACTTC; cdr3_aa: CASSVMGQGTVHPYEQYF
clone_size: once; v_call: TRBV30; j_call: TRBJ2-1; d_call: .; cdr3_nt: TGTGCCTGCATTTACAGGGGGCGCCGGCTAGCGGGAGACCATGAGCAGTTCTTC; cdr3_aa: CACIYRGRRLAGDHEQFF
clone_size: .; v_call: TRBV5-6; j_call: TRBJ2-1; d_call: TRBD2; cdr3_nt: TGTGCCAGCAGCCTGCCCAGCGGGAGGGCCCATGAGCAGTTCTTC; cdr3_aa: CASSLPSGRAHEQFF
clone_size: .; v_call: TRBV27; j_call: TRBJ1-1; d_call: .; cdr3_nt: TGTGCCAGCAGTTTCATCGGGAACACTGAAGCTTTCTTT; cdr3_aa: CASSFIGNTEAFF
clone_size: .; v_call: TRBV18; j_call: TRBJ2-7; d_call: .; cdr3_nt: TGTGCCAGCTCAAGGGCGGGGCACGAGCAGTACTTC; cdr3_aa: CASSRAGHEQYF
clone_size: .; v_call: TRBV6-5; j_call: TRBJ1-4; d_call: .; cdr3_nt: TGTGCCAGCAGTGAAGAGGGAACTAATGAAAAACTGTTTTTT; cdr3_aa: CASSEEGTNEKLFF
clone_size: .; v_call: TRBV4-1; j_call: TRBJ2-5; d_call: .; cdr3_nt: TGCGCCAGCAGACATAGCGGCGCCAACCAAGAGACCCAGTACTTC; cdr3_aa: CASRHSGANQETQYF
clone_size: .; v_call: TRBV18; j_call: TRBJ2-7; d_call: TRBD1; cdr3_nt: TGTGCCAGCTCACTCGAGGGACAGGGCGCTGGGCAGTACTTC; cdr3_aa: CASSLEGQGAGQYF
clone_size: .; v_call: TRBV28; j_call: TRBJ2-1; d_call: .; cdr3_nt: TGTGCCAGCAGTTTAATCAGCGGACCTGAGACGATGCAGTTCTTC; cdr3_aa: CASSLISGPETMQFF
clone_size: .; v_call: TRBV6-1; j_call: TRBJ2-1; d_call: .; cdr3_nt: TGTGCCAGCAGTGACCTACAGGGCAGCTCCTACAATGAGCAGTTCTTC; cdr3_aa: CASSDLQGSSYNEQFF
clone_size: .; v_call: TRBV18; j_call: TRBJ2-5; d_call: .; cdr3_nt: TGTGCCAGCTCACCACAAAGGGACATCCAAGAGACCCAGTACTTC; cdr3_aa: CASSPQRDIQETQYF